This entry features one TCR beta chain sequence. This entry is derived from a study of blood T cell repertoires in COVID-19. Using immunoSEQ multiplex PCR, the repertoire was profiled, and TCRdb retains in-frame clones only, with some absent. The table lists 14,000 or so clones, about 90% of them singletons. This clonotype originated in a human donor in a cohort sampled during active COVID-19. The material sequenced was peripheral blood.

CDR3 residues: CASASWQTHEAFF. The DNA for the CDR3 is TGTGCTAGCGCCTCTTGGCAAACCCATGAAGCTTTCTTT. V gene TRBV12-5 combines with J gene TRBJ1-1, with no clear D. Trimming left V 9 bases short and J 7 bases short, with 18 bases between. Germline CDR1 is LGHNT and CDR2 is FRNRAP. CDR3 size: 13 residues.